The sequence of this T cell receptor (beta chain) was determined in a study of blood T cell repertoires in COVID-19. Assay used: immunoSEQ multiplex PCR; TCRdb lists only in-frame clones, some missing. The sample includes 230,000 or so clones, around nine tenths of them seen just once. The sample comprised PBMCs or T cells enriched from blood (not recorded which). The clonotype originates from a woman aged 45-59 years with acute COVID-19.

The CDR3 sequence is CATSDLWGRSGSNQPQHF. The CDR3 region has the DNA TGTGCCACCAGTGATTTGTGGGGGCGTTCGGGAAGCAATCAGCCCCAGCATTTT. The chain links TRBV24-1 to TRBJ1-5, with D possibly being TRBD1 (6 bases). Germline lookup yields CDR1 KGHDR and CDR2 SFDVKD. V gave up 0 bases and J gave up 1 base, with 15 bases separating them. The CDR3 contains 18 residues.